The 25 T cell receptor beta chains listed next were all sequenced from one sample in a study of T-cell memory formation after mild COVID-19. TCRdb used MiXCR to reprocess the 5' RACE reads, holding one entry per CDR3 protein. The sample yields roughly 240,000 distinct CDR3 sequences, around 16% seen once. Sequenced sample: PBMCs or a T cell subset sorted from them (not recorded which). These receptors all come from a man aged 18-30 years who had mild COVID-19 (a few samples of this study predate the infection). Cell type and time point are not known.

V is TRBV7-3 and J is TRBJ2-2, with D uncertain. The CDR3 is 13 residues long. From germline, CDR1 is SGHTA and CDR2 FQGTGA. The germline V and J ends were trimmed by 8 bases and 5 bases, with 12 bases remaining between them. DNA of the CDR3: TGTGCCAGCCTTAGGCCGGAAACCGGGGAGCTGTTTTTT. Its translation is CASLRPETGELFF.

This clonotype was detected only once. This chain joins TRBV4-3 and TRBJ2-1; TRBD2 aligns across 7 bases. This CDR3 has 14 amino acids. Trimming at V came to 0 bases and at J to 8 bases, leaving 4 bases not matched to a gene. Germline CDR1 reads LGHNA; CDR2 reads YSLEER. CDR3 nucleotide sequence: TGCGCCAGCAGCCAAGAGCGGGGGATCTATGAGCAGTTCTTC. Encoded protein: CASSQERGIYEQFF.

The CDR3 nucleotides read TGTGCCAGCAGCACTGCCCGGGCCCGGAACACTGAAGCTTTCTTT. It is translated as CASSTARARNTEAFF. V is TRBV21-1 and J is TRBJ1-1; the tabulated D call, TRBD1, remains unverified against the DNA. TRBV21-1 is noted as a pseudogene. This CDR3 region has 15 residues.

The chain carries TRBV7-9 and TRBJ2-7; TRBD1 matches at 11 bases. The CDR3 has 14 amino acids. V dropped 4 bases and J dropped 6; count of bases not matched to a gene: 5. The germline gives CDR1 SEHNR, CDR2 FQNEAQ (reference sequence). For the CDR3, the DNA is TGTGCCAGCAGCTACGGGACAGGGGGGAGCGAGCAGTACTTC. It is translated as CASSYGTGGSEQYF.

The chain joins TRBV4-1 to TRBJ1-2; D is unresolved. V was cut by 6 bases and J by 0 bases, with 14 bases left in between. This CDR3 contains 15 residues. Germline lookup yields CDR1 MGHRA and CDR2 YSYEKL. The CDR3 loop is CASRSGALANYGYTF. CDR3 DNA: TGCGCCAGCAGATCCGGCGCCTTAGCTAACTATGGCTACACCTTC.

The V call is TRBV6-5, the J call TRBJ2-2; 8 bases are shared with TRBD2. Trimming cost V 0 bases and J 2 bases; bases outside gene matches: 2. Looked up from germline, CDR1 is MNHEY and CDR2 is SVGAGI. This CDR3 is built from 16 residues. In DNA form, the CDR3 reads TGTGCCAGCAGTTACTCGGGGACTAGTAACACCGGGGAGCTGTTTTTT. Translation gives CASSYSGTSNTGELFF.

This clonotype was seen a handful of times. The J gene is TRBJ2-7, the V gene TRBV5-1, with unresolved D. CDR1 is SGHRS, CDR2 YFSETQ, per germline. The V gene lost 1 base and the J gene lost 1 base, with 12 bases spanning the gap. CDR3 size: 15 residues. CDR3: CASSLLSGRSYEQYV. The CDR3, as DNA: TGCGCCAGCAGCTTGCTATCCGGCCGGTCCTACGAGCAGTACGTC.

A few counts support this clonotype. The chain joins TRBV4-2 to TRBJ1-1, with D possibly TRBD1 on 6 matching bases. The CDR3 is 16 residues long. CDR1 is LGHNA and CDR2 is YNFKEQ in the germline V gene. V lost 3 bases and J 2 bases, leaving 16 bases between the germline ends. The CDR3 DNA sequence: TGTGCCAGCAGCCAGGTCAGCAGGGGCGCAAACACTGAAGCTTTCTTT. Residues: CASSQVSRGANTEAFF.

This clonotype appeared a single time. V and J are TRBV11-2 and TRBJ2-5, with 9 bases matching TRBD1. V gave up 5 bases and J gave up 2 bases; unmatched junction bases: 9. Looked up from germline, CDR1 is SGHAT and CDR2 is FQNNGV. The CDR3 has 16 amino acids. The CDR3 DNA reads as TGTGCCAGCAGCCCGCGGACAGGGGTGCGGCAAGAGACCCAGTACTTC. Residues: CASSPRTGVRQETQYF.

The chain is built from TRBV5-1 and TRBJ2-7; no firm D call. This CDR3 has 13 residues. Trimming removed 5 bases at V and 0 bases at J, with 9 bases between. Germline assignment: CDR1 SGHRS and CDR2 YFSETQ. CDR3 sequence: CASRVVSSYEQYF. As DNA, the CDR3 is TGCGCCAGCAGAGTGGTCAGCTCCTACGAGCAGTACTTC.

This clonotype was picked up many times. The rearrangement links TRBV2 to TRBJ1-4; unclear D gene. There are 14 residues in the CDR3. Germline lookup yields CDR1 SNHLY and CDR2 FYNNEI. V lost 9 bases to trimming and J lost 1 base, with 12 bases between them. The CDR3 DNA follows: TGTGCCAGTCGGTGGAGCGAAACTAATGAAAAACTGTTTTTT. Amino acid sequence: CASRWSETNEKLFF.

This clonotype was found a few times. This rearrangement joins TRBV7-2 to TRBJ2-4; no clear D. Trimming stripped 4 bases from V and 1 base from J, with 11 bases between. CDR1 and CDR2 (germline): SGHTA, FQGNSA. The CDR3 is 15 residues long. CDR3 region: CASSWPLGAKNIQYF. DNA for the CDR3: TGTGCCAGCAGCTGGCCCCTAGGGGCCAAAAACATTCAGTACTTC.

This sequence joins TRBV2 and TRBJ1-4; 7 bases fit TRBD1. The length of the CDR3 is 13 residues. CDR1 is SNHLY and CDR2 is FYNNEI in the germline V gene. V shed 6 bases and J 7 bases; nucleotides not matched to a gene: 5. The CDR3 sequence is CASRRDSREKLFF. CDR3 bases: TGTGCCAGCAGGAGGGACAGCCGTGAAAAACTGTTTTTT.

This clonotype was observed many times. This CDR3 reads CASSPQGARETQYF. The CDR3 DNA reads TGTGCCAGCAGTCCACAGGGGGCGCGGGAGACCCAGTACTTC. The chain combines TRBV12-3 or TRBV12-4 with TRBJ2-5; 9 bases are a match to TRBD1. This CDR3 contains 14 residues. Unmatched junction bases numbered 6, after V lost 5 bases and J lost 5 bases.

The CDR3 spells CASSKGTGLETEAFF. The CDR3 coding sequence is TGCGCCAGCAGCAAAGGGACAGGGCTGGAGACTGAAGCTTTCTTT. This rearrangement joins TRBV5-1 to TRBJ1-1; 9 bases fit TRBD1. J was trimmed by 5 bases and V by 4 bases; bases with no gene match: 9. CDR3 size: 15 residues. Germline-derived CDR1 and CDR2 are SGHRS and YFSETQ.

V usage is TRBV15 and J usage is TRBJ1-5; D unclear. The germline V gene has CDR1 LNHNV and CDR2 YYDKDF (reference sequence). The CDR3 runs to 13 residues. V lost 9 bases to trimming and J lost 1 base, with 10 bases between them. The CDR3, as DNA: TGTGCCACGGGGATGGGGAGCAATCAGCCCCAGCATTTT. Protein sequence: CATGMGSNQPQHF.

This clonotype was seen more than once but under ten times. The chain combines TRBV7-3 with TRBJ1-1; no definite D call. Per germline, CDR1 SGHTA and CDR2 FQGTGA. Trimming left V 5 bases short and J 12 bases short, with 16 bases between. The CDR3 loop spans 12 amino acids. The CDR3 region is CASSRQDGKTFF. The CDR3 DNA is TGTGCCAGCAGCCGTCAAGACGGTAAAACTTTCTTT.

This clonotype has just a few counts. The gene calls are TRBV9 and TRBJ1-6, with TRBD1 as a possible D gene (5 bases). In germline, CDR1 is SGDLS, CDR2 YYNGEE. Trimming took 0 bases from V and 7 from J, leaving 11 bases between them. This CDR3 spans 15 amino acids. CDR3 bases: TGTGCCAGCAGCGTAGAGGGCAGGGACAATTCACCCCTCCACTTT. Amino acids: CASSVEGRDNSPLHF.

Only a few counts were recorded for this clonotype. The chain recombines TRBV6-1 with TRBJ2-5, with D tentatively TRBD1 or TRBD2 (5 bases each). CDR3 length: 13 residues. V lost 4 bases to trimming and J lost 1 base, with 7 bases between them. The germline V gene has CDR1 MNHNS and CDR2 SASEGT. CDR3 sequence (DNA): TGTGCCAGCAGTGGGGGGATCCAAGAGACCCAGTACTTC. It is translated as CASSGGIQETQYF.

The chain is built from TRBV20-1 and TRBJ2-7; D ambiguous. Germline V gives CDR1 DFQATT, CDR2 SNEGSKA (reference sequence). This CDR3 spans 14 amino acids. Trimming took off 2 bases at V and 3 bases at J, with 14 bases between the two ends. The CDR3 DNA reads TGCAGTGCTAGACCCAGACTGGGTCTCTACGAGCAGTACGTC. Amino acids: CSARPRLGLYEQYV.

This clonotype was observed a few times. The V call is TRBV5-1, the J call TRBJ2-3, with D maybe TRBD2 (6 bases). The V end lost 4 bases, the J end lost 2 bases, and 8 bases lay between the germline ends. This CDR3 is 13 amino acids long. Germline CDR1 reads SGHRS; CDR2 reads YFSETQ. CDR3 coding DNA: TGCGCCAGCAGCCGGGAGTCCACAGATACGCAGTATTTT. Protein sequence: CASSRESTDTQYF.

In its sample, this clonotype was seen a few times. J is TRBJ1-1 and V is TRBV2, with unresolved D. The germline CDR1 and CDR2 sequences are SNHLY and FYNNEI. Trimming shortened V by 7 bases and J by 4 bases, and 16 bases separated the two germline ends. The CDR3 runs 14 residues. DNA of the CDR3: TGTGCCAGCACATTACGGGGAGAGGTCACTGAAGCTTTCTTT. This gives the protein CASTLRGEVTEAFF. The variable domain in full, completed from reference TRBV2 and TRBJ1-1, reads EPEVTQTPSHQVTQMGQEVILRCVPISNHLYFYWYRQILGQKVEFLVSFYNNEISEKSEIFDDQFSVERPDGSNFTLKIRSTKLEDSAMYFCASTLRGEVTEAFFGQGTRLTVV.

The table lists this clonotype with a few counts. The V and J genes are TRBV7-6 and TRBJ2-2; D remains unclear. This CDR3 has 15 residues. V lost 3 bases to trimming and J lost 0 bases, with 8 bases between them. Germline V lookup: CDR1 SGHVS, CDR2 FNYEAQ. The chain's CDR3 is CASSLLLSNTGELFF. The CDR3 DNA reads as TGTGCCAGCAGCTTGCTCCTGTCGAACACCGGGGAGCTGTTTTTT.

This clonotype was seen more than once but under ten times. This sequence joins TRBV4-1 and TRBJ2-7; 7 bases are shared with TRBD1. The V segment lost 2 bases and the J segment 3 bases; nucleotides outside the gene matches: 4. Germline V gene data show CDR1 as MGHRA and CDR2 as YSYEKL. The CDR3 is 14 amino acids. The CDR3 coding sequence is TGCGCCAGCAGCCAACGGACAGGCTACTACGAGCAGTACTTC. This codes for CASSQRTGYYEQYF.

In its sample, this clonotype was seen a few times. V is TRBV7-6 and J is TRBJ1-5; D not resolved. CDR1 and CDR2 (germline): SGHVS, FNYEAQ. The CDR3 is 14 amino acids. V was shortened by 1 base and J by 6 bases, with 10 bases between the two germline ends. The CDR3 nucleotides are TGTGCCAGCAGCTTAGGGGCCAAGGGTCAGCCCCAGCATTTT. This encodes CASSLGAKGQPQHF.